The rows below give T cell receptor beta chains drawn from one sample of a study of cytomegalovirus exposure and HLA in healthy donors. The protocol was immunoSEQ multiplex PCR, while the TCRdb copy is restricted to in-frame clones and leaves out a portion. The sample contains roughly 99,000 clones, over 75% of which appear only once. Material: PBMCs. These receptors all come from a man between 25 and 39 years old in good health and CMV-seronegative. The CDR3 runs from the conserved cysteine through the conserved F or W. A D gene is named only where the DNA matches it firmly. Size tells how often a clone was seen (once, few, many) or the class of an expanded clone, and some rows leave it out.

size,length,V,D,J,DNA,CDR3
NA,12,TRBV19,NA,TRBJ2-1,TGTGCCAGTAGTATAAAGAGGGCCCACCTCGTCTTC,CASSIKRAHLVF
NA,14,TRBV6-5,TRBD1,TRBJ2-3,TGTGCCAGCAGTTACGACAGGGTAGGGGGTACGCAGTATTTT,CASSYDRVGGTQYF
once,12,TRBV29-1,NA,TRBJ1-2,TGCAGCGTTTGGAACAGGGACTATGGCTACACCTTC,CSVWNRDYGYTF
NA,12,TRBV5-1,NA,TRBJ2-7,TGCGCCAGCAGCTTGGGACAGGGACTTCGGTACTTC,CASSLGQGLRYF
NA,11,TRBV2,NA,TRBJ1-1,TGTGCCAGCAGTTCATTTACTGAAGCTTTCTTT,CASSSFTEAFF
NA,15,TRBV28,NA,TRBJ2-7,TGTGCCAGCAGTCCTCCAGGGCCCCTCTCCTACGAGCAGTACTTC,CASSPPGPLSYEQYF
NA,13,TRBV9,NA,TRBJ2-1,TGTGCCAGCAGCCCCGGGACTCCTAATGAGCAGTTCTTC,CASSPGTPNEQFF
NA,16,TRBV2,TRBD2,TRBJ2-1,TGTGCCAGCACCTCCCTAGCGGGGGGCCCTTACAATGAGCAGTTCTTC,CASTSLAGGPYNEQFF
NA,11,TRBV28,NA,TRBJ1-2,TGTGCCACCCAATGGGGGGACGGCTACACCTTC,CATQWGDGYTF
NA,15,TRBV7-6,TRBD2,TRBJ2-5,TGTGCCAGCAGTCCCACTAGCGGACCGAAAGAGACCCAGTACTTC,CASSPTSGPKETQYF
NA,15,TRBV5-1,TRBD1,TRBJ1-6,TGCGCCAGCAGCCTCTGGACAGGGGAGAATTCACCCCTCCACTTT,CASSLWTGENSPLHF
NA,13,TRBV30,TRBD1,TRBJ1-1,TGTGCCTGGAGTGAAGCAGGGGGCACTGAAGCTTTCTTT,CAWSEAGGTEAFF
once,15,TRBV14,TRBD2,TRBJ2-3,TGTGCCAGCAGCCAAGCTAGGACTAGAGGAGATACGCAGTATTTT,CASSQARTRGDTQYF
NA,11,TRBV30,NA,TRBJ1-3,TGTGCCTGGAGCAGCGCCAACACCATATATTTT,CAWSSANTIYF
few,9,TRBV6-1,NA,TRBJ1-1,TGTGCCAGCACCCTACGAGCTTTCTTT,CASTLRAFF
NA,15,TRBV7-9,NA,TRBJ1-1,TGTGCCAGCAGCTTAGAGTCGGGTGCGGACACTGAAGCTTTCTTT,CASSLESGADTEAFF
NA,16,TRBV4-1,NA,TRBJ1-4,TGCGCCAGCAGCCAAAATTTAGGACAGTCCAATGAAAAACTGTTTTTT,CASSQNLGQSNEKLFF
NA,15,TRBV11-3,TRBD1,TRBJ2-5,TGTGCCAGCAGCCCCGGGACAGACTCTCAAGAGACCCAGTACTTC,CASSPGTDSQETQYF
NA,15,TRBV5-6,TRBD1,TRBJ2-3,TGTGCCAGCAGCTTGGACGGACAGGGGGCAGATACGCAGTATTTT,CASSLDGQGADTQYF
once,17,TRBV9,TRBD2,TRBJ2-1,TGTGCCAGCAGCGTAGCCACTAGCGGGAGATCCTACAATGAGCAGTTCTTC,CASSVATSGRSYNEQFF
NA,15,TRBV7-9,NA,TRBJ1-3,TGTGCCAGCAGCTCCACAGGGAGCTCTGGAAACACCATATATTTT,CASSSTGSSGNTIYF
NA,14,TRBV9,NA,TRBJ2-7,TGTGCCAGCAGCGATCGACAGGCTTCCAACGAGCAGTACTTC,CASSDRQASNEQYF
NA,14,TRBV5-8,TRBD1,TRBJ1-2,TGTGCCAGCAGCTGGGTCAGGGGGAGGAATGGCTACACCTTC,CASSWVRGRNGYTF
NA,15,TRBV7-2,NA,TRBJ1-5,TGTGCCAGCAGCTTAGAACCCAGGGGCTGGCAGCCCCAGCATTTT,CASSLEPRGWQPQHF
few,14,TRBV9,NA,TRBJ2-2,TGTGCCAGCAGCGTAGTAGGGGATGGCGGGGAGCTGTTTTTT,CASSVVGDGGELFF
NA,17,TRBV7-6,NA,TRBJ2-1,TGTGCCAGCAGCGCTTTATTGTCTACCCTCTCCTACAATGAGCAGTTCTTC,CASSALLSTLSYNEQFF
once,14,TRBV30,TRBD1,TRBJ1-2,TGTGCCTGGAGGGGGCCCGGGACAGGGGGAGGCTACACCTTC,CAWRGPGTGGGYTF
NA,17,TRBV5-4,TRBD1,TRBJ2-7,TGTGCCAGCAGGTACGGGACAGGAACTTTGGAATCCTACGAGCAGTACTTC,CASRYGTGTLESYEQYF
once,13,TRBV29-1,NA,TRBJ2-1,TGCAGCGTGCGACTACCGACATACAATGAGCAGTTCTTC,CSVRLPTYNEQFF
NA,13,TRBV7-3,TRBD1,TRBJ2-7,TGTGCCAGCAGCCCTAACAGGGGCTACGAGCAGTACTTC,CASSPNRGYEQYF
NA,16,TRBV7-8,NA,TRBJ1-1,TGTGCCAGCAGCTCTTGGGGACAAGAAGAGAACACTGAAGCTTTCTTT,CASSSWGQEENTEAFF
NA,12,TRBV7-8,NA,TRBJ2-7,TGTGCCAGCAGCTTAGCGCCCCCGGCGGCGTACTTC,CASSLAPPAAYF
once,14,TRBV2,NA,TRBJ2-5,TGTGCCAGCAGCGCCGACACTTTACAAGAGACCCAGTACTTC,CASSADTLQETQYF
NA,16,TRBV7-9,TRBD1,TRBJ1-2,TGTGCCAGCAGCTCGTCCGGGACAGGGTATCAGGGTGGCTACACCTTC,CASSSSGTGYQGGYTF
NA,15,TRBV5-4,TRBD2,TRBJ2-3,TGTGCCAGCAGCTTGACTAGCGGGAGGCCAGATACGCAGTATTTT,CASSLTSGRPDTQYF
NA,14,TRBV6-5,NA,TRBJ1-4,TGTGCCAGCAGTCCTCGAGGCTCCGTCGAAAAACTGTTTTTT,CASSPRGSVEKLFF
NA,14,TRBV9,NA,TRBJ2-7,TGTGCCAGCAGCCTCTTTGATCGGGACTACGAGCAGTACTTC,CASSLFDRDYEQYF
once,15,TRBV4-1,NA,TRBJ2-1,TGCGCCAGCAGCCAATTCCAGGGGCCATTCAATGAGCAGTTCTTC,CASSQFQGPFNEQFF
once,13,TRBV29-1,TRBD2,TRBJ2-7,TGCAGCGTTGATTCTAGCGGGGATTACGAGCAGTACTTC,CSVDSSGDYEQYF
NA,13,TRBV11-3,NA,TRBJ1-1,TGTGCCAGCAGTATGACGGGGAACACTGAAGCTTTCTTT,CASSMTGNTEAFF
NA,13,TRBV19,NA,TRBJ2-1,TGTGCCAGTAGTCTAACAGCCTACAATGAGCAGTTCTTC,CASSLTAYNEQFF
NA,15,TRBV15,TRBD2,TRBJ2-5,TGTGCCACCAGCAGAACAACTAGCGGGAGGGAGACCCAGTACTTC,CATSRTTSGRETQYF
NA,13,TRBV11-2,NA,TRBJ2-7,TGTGCCAGCAGCCAGATCCCCCGGCGGGAGCAGTACTTC,CASSQIPRREQYF
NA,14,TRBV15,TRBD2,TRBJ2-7,TGTGCCAGCAGAGGCGGGAGGTTGTCCCACGAGCAGTACTTC,CASRGGRLSHEQYF
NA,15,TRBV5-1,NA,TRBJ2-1,TGCGCCAGCAGCTTGGCCGGACAGAGAAACAATGAGCAGTTCTTC,CASSLAGQRNNEQFF
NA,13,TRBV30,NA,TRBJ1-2,TGTGCCTGGAGTGGGGGGGGGCGGGATGGCTACACCTTC,CAWSGGGRDGYTF
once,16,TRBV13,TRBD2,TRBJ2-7,TGTGCCAGCAGCCACGGGAGGGGTAGCGGGTTTGGGGAGCAGTACTTC,CASSHGRGSGFGEQYF
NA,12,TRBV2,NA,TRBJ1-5,TGTGCCAGCAGGGACACAAATCAGCCCCAGCATTTT,CASRDTNQPQHF
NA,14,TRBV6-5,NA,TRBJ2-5,TGTGCCAGCAGGCCCTTCCGGGGGTCTGGGGCCCAGTACTTC,CASRPFRGSGAQYF
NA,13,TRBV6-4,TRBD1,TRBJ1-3,TGTGCCAGCAGCCCGGACAGGGGAAACACCATATATTTT,CASSPDRGNTIYF
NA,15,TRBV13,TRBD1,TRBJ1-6,TGTGCCAGTTCTAGACGGACAGGGACAAATTCACCCCTCCACTTT,CASSRRTGTNSPLHF
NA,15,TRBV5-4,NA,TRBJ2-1,TGTGCCAGCAGCTTGGGGGGCACATCCTACAATGAGCAGTTCTTC,CASSLGGTSYNEQFF
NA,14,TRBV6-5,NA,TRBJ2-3,TGTGCCAGCAGTCACCGGGACTCCAGAGATACGCAGTATTTT,CASSHRDSRDTQYF
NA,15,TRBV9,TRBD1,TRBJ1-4,TGTGCCAGCAGCGTAGGGGACAGGGCTCTGGAAAAACTGTTTTTT,CASSVGDRALEKLFF
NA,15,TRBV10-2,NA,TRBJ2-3,TGCGCCACCAAAAATGGCCCCTCTAGCACAGATACGCAGTATTTT,CATKNGPSSTDTQYF